What follows are 14 T cell receptor beta chains derived from one specimen sequenced in a study of T-cell memory formation after mild COVID-19. TCRdb re-analysed the 5' RACE reads in MiXCR, keeping a single row per CDR3 protein. The data hold hundreds of thousands of distinct CDR3 sequences, with less than 25% observed a single time. The source material was PBMCs or a T cell subset sorted from them (not recorded which). All receptors come from an adult woman who had mild COVID-19 (a few samples of this study predate the infection). Cell type and time point are not known.

The sample holds a few counts of this clonotype. The chain uses TRBV9 and TRBJ2-7, with TRBD1 matching over 7 bases. V dropped 4 bases and J dropped 7; count of bases not matched to a gene: 11. The CDR3 contains 14 residues. Germline V gene lookup returns CDR1 SGDLS and CDR2 YYNGEE. The CDR3 DNA reads TGTGCCAGCAGCCGGGGACAGAATGAGGGAGAGCAGTACTTC. It translates to CASSRGQNEGEQYF.

This clonotype came up a few times. V is TRBV4-3 and J is TRBJ2-4, with D hard to call. V lost 0 bases, J lost 5 bases, and 8 bases lay in between. CDR1 and CDR2 (germline): LGHNA, YSLEER. The CDR3 consists of 14 residues. CDR3 amino acids: CASSQDGSENIQYF. In DNA form, the CDR3 reads TGCGCCAGCAGCCAAGACGGATCCGAAAACATTCAGTACTTC.

This clonotype turned up a few times. This chain links TRBV7-2 with TRBJ2-7; maybe TRBD2 (5 bases). V was cut by 5 bases and J by 3 bases, with 17 bases left in between. From germline, CDR1 is SGHTA and CDR2 FQGNSA. The CDR3 loop spans 15 amino acids. The CDR3, as DNA: TGTGCCAGCAGCCCCCATTTAGCGAGACACTACGAGCAGTACTTC. It translates to CASSPHLARHYEQYF.

The CDR3 sequence: CASSYSQGRFTEAFF. The CDR3 bases are TGTGCCAGCAGTTACTCACAGGGTAGGTTCACTGAAGCTTTCTTT. The chain joins TRBV6-2 or TRBV6-3 to TRBJ1-1, with D perhaps matching TRBD1 (6 bases). The V gene's germline CDR1 is MNHEY and CDR2 SVGEGT. V was trimmed by 0 bases and J by 4 bases, leaving 12 bases between them. The CDR3 loop spans 15 amino acids.

This clonotype occurred a few times. The chain recombines TRBV6-6 with TRBJ2-7, with 11 bases identical to TRBD2. Germline CDR1 is MNHNY and CDR2 is SVGAGI (reference sequence). V was pared by 7 bases and J by 3 bases, with 5 bases of the junction left unmatched. The CDR3 sequence is 14 residues long. The CDR3 sequence: CASNQLAGDYEQYF. CDR3 DNA sequence: TGTGCCAGCAACCAACTAGCGGGGGACTACGAGCAGTACTTC.

The J gene is TRBJ2-5, the V gene TRBV4-1; 9 positions match TRBD2. CDR1 MGHRA and CDR2 YSYEKL come from the germline V gene. The CDR3 is 14 amino acids. The V segment lost 1 base and the J segment 6 bases; nucleotides outside the gene matches: 3. CDR3: CASSQGGGGKTQYF. The CDR3 nucleotides read TGCGCCAGCAGCCAAGGCGGGGGGGGAAAGACCCAGTACTTC.

The chain has TRBV18 and TRBJ1-4; no reliable D call. The CDR3 length is 14 residues. Trimming left V 6 bases short and J 7 bases short, with 15 bases between. Germline V CDR1 and CDR2: KGHSH, LQKENI. The chain's CDR3 is CASSQTQAGEKLFF. CDR3 DNA: TGTGCCAGCTCGCAGACACAAGCAGGTGAAAAACTGTTTTTT.

The chain carries TRBV30 and TRBJ2-1; TRBD2 is a possible D gene (7 bases). Looked up from germline, CDR1 is GTSNPN and CDR2 is SVGIG (reference sequence). This CDR3 is built from 13 residues. The germline V and J ends were trimmed by 5 bases and 8 bases, with 16 bases remaining between them. The CDR3 region is CAWQTGGLDEQFF. Written as DNA, the CDR3 is TGTGCCTGGCAAACCGGGGGGCTCGATGAGCAGTTCTTC.

J is TRBJ1-2 and V is TRBV6-6, with D maybe TRBD1 (5 bases). This CDR3 has 13 residues. The germline V gene encodes CDR1 MNHNY and CDR2 SVGAGI (reference sequence). The V gene lost 6 bases and the J gene lost 8 bases, with 16 bases spanning the gap. The chain's CDR3 is CASSTPGTLGYTF. For the CDR3, the DNA is TGTGCCAGCAGCACCCCCGGGACGTTGGGCTACACCTTC.

The CDR3 loop reads CASSVGGGEGQETQYF. The DNA for the CDR3 is TGTGCCAGCAGCGTAGGAGGGGGGGAAGGCCAAGAGACCCAGTACTTC. The chain uses TRBV9 and TRBJ2-5, with TRBD2 as a possible D gene (7 bases). Germline loops: CDR1 SGDLS, CDR2 YYNGEE. V lost 0 bases and J lost 1, with 13 bases in between. The CDR3 consists of 16 residues.

This clonotype was detected a few times. This chain connects TRBV4-2 to TRBJ2-7, with TRBD1 identical over 12 bases. The CDR3 loop spans 18 amino acids. Germline V CDR1 and CDR2: LGHNA, YNFKEQ. Trimming at V came to 3 bases and at J to 2 bases, leaving 11 bases not matched to a gene. CDR3 amino acids: CASSHWDRGRTSPYEQYF. Written as DNA, the CDR3 is TGTGCCAGCAGCCATTGGGACAGGGGGCGGACGAGCCCCTACGAGCAGTACTTC.

V and J are TRBV5-6 and TRBJ1-1; D ambiguous. The V end was cut by 1 base, the J end by 0 bases, with 10 bases between. Germline CDR1 SGHDT, CDR2 YYEEEE. The CDR3 runs to 15 residues. The CDR3 protein is CASSLFSGVNTEAFF. The CDR3 coding sequence is TGTGCCAGCAGCTTGTTTTCTGGGGTGAACACTGAAGCTTTCTTT.

This clonotype was observed a few times. The chain couples TRBV27 to TRBJ2-3; D is perhaps TRBD1 (6 bases). Trimming left V 4 bases short and J 8 bases short, with 13 bases between. Germline assignment: CDR1 MNHEY and CDR2 SMNVEV (reference sequence). The CDR3 loop spans 13 amino acids. In DNA, the CDR3 is TGTGCCAGCAGTTGGGCAGGACAGACTACGCAGTATTTT. It encodes CASSWAGQTTQYF.

This clonotype has a handful of counts. The gene calls are TRBV29-1 and TRBJ1-3; D is unresolved. CDR1 is SQVTM, CDR2 ANQGSEA, per germline. Trimming left V 6 bases short and J 3 bases short, with 9 bases between. This CDR3 has 12 amino acids. The CDR3 coding sequence is TGCAGCGTCGTTCTGAATGGAAACACCATATATTTT. Protein sequence: CSVVLNGNTIYF.